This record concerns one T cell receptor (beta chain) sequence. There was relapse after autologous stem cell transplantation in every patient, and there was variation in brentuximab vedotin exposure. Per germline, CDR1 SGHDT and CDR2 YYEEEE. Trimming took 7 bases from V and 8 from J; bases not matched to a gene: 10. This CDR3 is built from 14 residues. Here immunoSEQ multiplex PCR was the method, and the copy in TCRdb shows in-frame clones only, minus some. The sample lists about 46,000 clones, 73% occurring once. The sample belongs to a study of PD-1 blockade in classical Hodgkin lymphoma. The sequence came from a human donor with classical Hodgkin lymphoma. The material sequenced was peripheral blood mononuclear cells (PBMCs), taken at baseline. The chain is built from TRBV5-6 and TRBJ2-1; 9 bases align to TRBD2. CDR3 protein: CASSGGLAYDEQFF. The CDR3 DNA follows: TGTGCCAGCTCGGGAGGACTAGCGTACGATGAGCAGTTCTTC.